The next 2 T cell receptor beta chains were all read from a single sample in a study of blood T cell repertoires in COVID-19. Measured with immunoSEQ multiplex PCR; TCRdb has only the in-frame clones, and not every one. The table records about 90,000 clones, approximately 79% of them present only once. Material for sequencing was peripheral blood. These receptors were taken from a woman at least 80 years old with acute or convalescent COVID-19.

This rearrangement joins TRBV27 to TRBJ2-5; TRBD2 might be the D (6 bases). The V end was cut by 3 bases, the J end by 7 bases, with 24 bases between. The germline V gene encodes CDR1 MNHEY and CDR2 SMNVEV (reference sequence). The length of the CDR3 is 17 residues. The CDR3 DNA is TGTGCCAGCAGTTTGTACAACGGGGGAAAGGGCGAAGCGACCCAGTACTTC. This codes for CASSLYNGGKGEATQYF.

V gene TRBV28 combines with J gene TRBJ1-5, with TRBD1 matching 7 bases. Germline CDR1 and CDR2: MDHEN and SYDVKM. V gave up 4 bases and J gave up 7 bases; unmatched junction bases: 7. This CDR3 spans 14 amino acids. In DNA form, the CDR3 reads TGTGCCAGCAGTTCGCACAGGGGCCTACAGCCCCAGCATTTT. Translated, it gives CASSSHRGLQPQHF.